This T cell receptor (beta chain) was sequenced in a study of radiotherapy plus CTLA-4 blockade in lung cancer. The ends lost 5 bases at V and 1 base at J; junction bases unmatched: 7. This CDR3 is built from 15 residues. CDR1 is GTSNPN and CDR2 is SVGIG in the germline V gene (reference sequence). The repertoire was sequenced with immunoSEQ multiplex PCR; TCRdb's copy has only in-frame clones and lacks some. The data show 50,000 to 60,000 clones, with around 80% seen just once and over 6% held by the top ten. The sequencing used peripheral blood, collected from a patient treated with radiotherapy plus ipilimumab. This receptor was taken from a human donor with non-small cell lung cancer whose response to radiotherapy plus ipilimumab could not be evaluated. The rearrangement links TRBV30 to TRBJ2-3; 9 bases are a match to TRBD2. CDR3 sequence: CAWGGLAGGTDTQYF. CDR3 DNA: TGTGCCTGGGGGGGACTAGCTGGGGGCACAGATACGCAGTATTTT.